The 31 T cell receptor beta chains below come from one sample, sequenced in a study of blood T cell repertoires in COVID-19. Sequencing was performed with immunoSEQ multiplex PCR; in TCRdb, only in-frame clones are kept and a portion is missing. The sample lists some 320,000 clones; 85% were seen once. Source material: PBMCs or T cells enriched from blood (not recorded which). Receptors originate from a woman in her twenties or thirties who had been exposed to COVID-19.

As DNA, the CDR3 is TGTGCCAGCAGCTTACAGGGGACGCAGGATACGCAGTATTTT. Protein product: CASSLQGTQDTQYF. The chain couples TRBV7-2 to TRBJ2-3; a weak D match, TRBD1 (6 bases). In germline, CDR1 is SGHTA, CDR2 FQGNSA. This CDR3 is 14 amino acids long. Trimming took 2 bases from V and 6 from J, leaving 12 bases between them.

V gene TRBV21-1 combines with J gene TRBJ1-5. TRBV21-1 is a recognized pseudogene. This CDR3 has 17 amino acids. The CDR3 loop is CASSKGSTGGSNQPQHF. The CDR3 DNA sequence: TGTGCCAGCAGCAAAGGATCCACGGGGGGAAGCAATCAGCCCCAGCATTTT.

The rearrangement links TRBV19 to TRBJ2-1; 7 bases line up with TRBD2. V dropped 5 bases and J dropped 8; count of bases not matched to a gene: 15. CDR1 is LNHDA and CDR2 is SQIVND in the germline V gene (reference sequence). The CDR3 is made up of 16 amino acids. The CDR3 reads CASSWREGVDLDEQFF. In nucleotides, the CDR3 is TGTGCCAGTAGTTGGAGGGAGGGCGTCGATTTAGATGAGCAGTTCTTC.

This chain connects TRBV5-1 to TRBJ1-2, with D perhaps TRBD1 (6 bases). The CDR3 is 14 amino acids. Germline lookup yields CDR1 SGHRS and CDR2 YFSETQ. V lost 0 bases and J lost 2, with 8 bases in between. CDR3 sequence (DNA): TGCGCCAGCAGCTTGGGACAGGAAAACTATGGCTACACCTTC. It codes for CASSLGQENYGYTF.

The chain recombines TRBV28 with TRBJ1-5, with D possibly TRBD1 on 6 matching bases. This CDR3 comprises 15 residues. Germline CDR1 is MDHEN and CDR2 is SYDVKM. Between the trimmed V and J ends, which lost 9 bases and 2 bases, there was a span of 17 bases. The CDR3 sequence is CASFQGSGGNQPQHF. CDR3 bases: TGTGCCAGTTTTCAGGGGAGCGGTGGCAATCAGCCCCAGCATTTT.

V and J are TRBV6-2 or TRBV6-3 and TRBJ1-1; tentatively, D is TRBD1 (6 bases). Germline CDR1 MNHEY, CDR2 SVGEGT. There are 15 residues in the CDR3. Trimming stripped 4 bases from V and 5 bases from J, with 17 bases between. The CDR3 is CASSSYHRAATEAFF. CDR3 DNA: TGTGCCAGCAGTTCCTACCACAGGGCCGCGACTGAAGCTTTCTTT.

V and J are TRBV7-9 and TRBJ1-2; TRBD1 aligns across 7 bases. V lost 5 bases and J lost 6; bases outside the gene matches: 6. The CDR3 length is 13 residues. CDR1 is SEHNR, CDR2 FQNEAQ, per germline (reference sequence). The CDR3 nucleotides read TGTGCCAGCAGCCTGACAGGGAGAGATGGCTACACCTTC. As protein: CASSLTGRDGYTF.

V usage is TRBV4-3 and J usage is TRBJ2-3; D gene uncertain. V was cut by 0 bases and J by 5 bases, with 9 bases left in between. Germline V gene lookup returns CDR1 LGHNA and CDR2 YSLEER. The CDR3 is 14 residues long. CDR3 in amino acids: CASSQDRSLDTQYF. The CDR3 DNA is TGCGCCAGCAGCCAAGACAGGTCATTAGATACGCAGTATTTT.

The J gene is TRBJ1-3, the V gene TRBV7-2; no clear D. V dropped 2 bases and J dropped 0 bases, with 5 bases sitting between them. Germline loops: CDR1 SGHTA, CDR2 FQGNSA. CDR3 length: 14 amino acids. The CDR3 sequence: CASSLSLSGNTIYF. CDR3 sequence (DNA): TGTGCCAGCAGCTTATCCCTCTCTGGAAACACCATATATTTT.

The chain joins TRBV4-3 to TRBJ1-6; maybe TRBD1 (6 bases). The CDR3 is 15 residues long. V dropped 0 bases and J dropped 7 bases, with 10 bases sitting between them. The germline CDR1 and CDR2 sequences are LGHNA and YSLEER. The CDR3 sequence: CASSQEPGQNSPLHF. The DNA of the CDR3 is TGCGCCAGCAGCCAAGAACCGGGACAAAATTCACCCCTCCACTTT.

This clone was recorded a few times. CDR3 residues: CSVIPGTGVTDTQYF. The CDR3 DNA is TGCAGCGTGATCCCCGGGACAGGGGTGACAGATACGCAGTATTTT. V is TRBV29-1 and J is TRBJ2-3; 10 bases match TRBD1. This CDR3 contains 15 residues. V lost 6 bases, J lost 3 bases, and 9 bases stayed unmatched. Per the germline V gene, CDR1 is SQVTM and CDR2 is ANQGSEA.

J is TRBJ1-4 and V is TRBV27; 7 nucleotides line up with TRBD1. Germline CDR1 and CDR2: MNHEY and SMNVEV (reference sequence). The CDR3 has 15 residues. V shed 7 bases and J 0 bases; nucleotides not matched to a gene: 5. The CDR3 spells CASKQGVATNEKLFF. DNA for the CDR3: TGTGCCAGCAAGCAGGGGGTCGCAACTAATGAAAAACTGTTTTTT.

The chain carries TRBV28 and TRBJ1-5; 9 bases are shared with TRBD1. Germline values: CDR1 MDHEN, CDR2 SYDVKM. Unmatched junction bases numbered 3, after V lost 1 base and J lost 2 bases. The length of the CDR3 is 16 residues. The CDR3 protein is CASSLFGQGRNQPQHF. The CDR3 DNA reads TGTGCCAGCAGTTTATTTGGACAGGGGCGCAATCAGCCCCAGCATTTT. Combining the CDR3 with reference TRBV28 and TRBJ1-5 gives the whole variable domain DVKVTQSSRYLVKRTGEKVFLECVQDMDHENMFWYRQDPGLGLRLIYFSYDVKMKEKGDIPEGYSVSREKKERFSLILESASTNQTSMYLCASSLFGQGRNQPQHFGDGTRLSIL.

The genes are TRBV28 and TRBJ1-1, with 8 bases that match TRBD1. The CDR3 has 15 residues. Germline V gene lookup returns CDR1 MDHEN and CDR2 SYDVKM. With 3 bases clipped from V and 4 bases from J, the junction kept 7 bases outside the gene matches. The CDR3 spells CASSFGQGAVTEAFF. The DNA for the CDR3 is TGTGCCAGCAGTTTTGGGCAGGGGGCCGTCACTGAAGCTTTCTTT. Combining the CDR3 with reference TRBV28 and TRBJ1-1 gives the whole variable domain DVKVTQSSRYLVKRTGEKVFLECVQDMDHENMFWYRQDPGLGLRLIYFSYDVKMKEKGDIPEGYSVSREKKERFSLILESASTNQTSMYLCASSFGQGAVTEAFFGQGTRLTVV.

The chain combines TRBV28 with TRBJ1-6; TRBD1 matches 7 bases. Germline CDR1 MDHEN, CDR2 SYDVKM. The CDR3 runs 16 residues. Trimming removed 1 base from V and 9 bases from J; junction bases left unmatched: 9. The CDR3 bases are TGTGCCAGCAGTTTATTGGCCGGGACAGCGAGTTCACCCCTCCACTTT. It translates to CASSLLAGTASSPLHF. The whole variable domain, filled in from reference TRBV28 and TRBJ1-6, reads DVKVTQSSRYLVKRTGEKVFLECVQDMDHENMFWYRQDPGLGLRLIYFSYDVKMKEKGDIPEGYSVSREKKERFSLILESASTNQTSMYLCASSLLAGTASSPLHFGNGTRLTVT.

This clone was seen more than once but under ten times. The chain employs TRBV4-2 and TRBJ2-3; no clear D. Germline CDR1 is LGHNA and CDR2 is YNFKEQ. The CDR3 spans 14 residues. The V gene lost 4 bases and the J gene lost 2 bases, with 10 bases spanning the gap. CDR3 loop: CASSPLQSTDTQYF. CDR3 DNA sequence: TGTGCCAGCAGCCCCTTACAGTCCACAGATACGCAGTATTTT.

The chain links TRBV2 to TRBJ1-2; 9 bases agree with TRBD1. J lost 8 bases, V lost 11 bases, and 6 bases had no gene match. This CDR3 is 11 amino acids long. The germline gives CDR1 SNHLY, CDR2 FYNNEI. The CDR3 is CALGTGQGYTF. The CDR3 nucleotides read TGTGCCCTCGGGACAGGGCAGGGCTACACCTTC.

This clone was detected only once. This sequence joins TRBV3-1 (or the pseudogene TRBV3-2) and TRBJ2-7, with TRBD2 as a possible D gene (5 bases). Per the germline V gene, CDR1 is LGHDT and CDR2 is YNNKEL (reference sequence). The CDR3 covers 12 residues. V was pared by 2 bases and J by 13 bases, with 15 bases between. The CDR3 protein is CASSQRKGAVYF. CDR3 DNA sequence: TGTGCCAGCAGCCAAAGGAAAGGAGCGGTCTACTTC.

This clone was detected only once. CDR3 bases: TGTGCCAGCAGCTATTCTCTGGCTTTCGATACGCAGTATTTT. Its translation: CASSYSLAFDTQYF. The chain is built from TRBV11-2 and TRBJ2-3; D remains unclear. The V gene lost 4 bases and the J gene lost 6 bases, with 14 bases spanning the gap. Per the germline V gene, CDR1 is SGHAT and CDR2 is FQNNGV. CDR3 length equals 14 residues. Using reference TRBV11-2 and TRBJ2-3 for the parts outside the CDR3, the full variable domain is EAGVAQSPRYKIIEKRQSVAFWCNPISGHATLYWYQQILGQGPKLLIQFQNNGVVDDSQLPKDRFSAERLKGVDSTLKIQPAKLEDSAVYLCASSYSLAFDTQYFGPGTRLTVL.

The chain combines TRBV28 with TRBJ1-1; TRBD1 is a possible D gene (5 bases). CDR1 and CDR2 (germline): MDHEN, SYDVKM. This CDR3 has 14 amino acids. With 5 bases removed from V and 1 base from J, the gap between germline ends came to 11 bases. In DNA form, the CDR3 reads TGTGCCAGCAGTCAGGGCCAGGGGAACACTGAAGCTTTCTTT. Protein: CASSQGQGNTEAFF.

This clone was counted between two and nine times. This chain joins TRBV7-9 and TRBJ2-7; D possibly corresponds to TRBD2 (5 bases). The CDR3 length is 14 residues. V lost 6 bases and J 6 bases, leaving 18 bases between the germline ends. The germline CDR1 and CDR2 sequences are SEHNR and FQNEAQ (reference sequence). The CDR3: CASSIRSGETEQYF. CDR3 nucleotide sequence: TGTGCCAGCAGTATTAGATCCGGGGAAACCGAGCAGTACTTC.

This chain links TRBV4-3 with TRBJ2-1; the match to TRBD1 covers 7 bases. The germline V gene has CDR1 LGHNA and CDR2 YSLEER. This CDR3 is 16 amino acids long. Trimming cost V 0 bases and J 7 bases; bases outside gene matches: 9. CDR3 sequence: CASSQDNQGVGNEQFF. As DNA, the CDR3 is TGCGCCAGCAGCCAAGATAATCAGGGGGTGGGGAATGAGCAGTTCTTC.

This CDR3 is CATSASGYQETQYF. The CDR3 DNA sequence: TGTGCCACCAGCGCTTCCGGGTACCAAGAGACCCAGTACTTC. J is TRBJ2-5 and V is TRBV15; D not resolved. The CDR3 is 14 residues long. Per germline, CDR1 LNHNV and CDR2 YYDKDF (reference sequence). Trimming cost V 5 bases and J 0 bases, with 10 bases left between them.

The chain carries TRBV7-3 and TRBJ1-1, with 7 bases matching TRBD1. The length of the CDR3 is 17 residues. Germline assignment: CDR1 SGHTA and CDR2 FQGTGA. Trimming removed 0 bases from V and 5 bases from J; junction bases left unmatched: 12. As DNA, the CDR3 is TGTGCCAGCAGCTTAACAGGGGGCCGGGGATATGGTACTGAAGCTTTCTTT. This gives the protein CASSLTGGRGYGTEAFF. Full variable domain (missing parts from reference TRBV7-3 and TRBJ1-1): GAGVSQTPSNKVTEKGKYVELRCDPISGHTALYWYRQSLGQGPEFLIYFQGTGAADDSGLPNDRFFAVRPEGSVSTLKIQRTERGDSAVYLCASSLTGGRGYGTEAFFGQGTRLTVV.

The table lists this clone with a few counts. V is TRBV11-2 and J is TRBJ2-7; unclear D gene. With 2 bases removed from V and 0 bases from J, the gap between germline ends came to 5 bases. The CDR3 covers 13 residues. Per the germline V gene, CDR1 is SGHAT and CDR2 is FQNNGV. The CDR3 nucleotides read TGTGCCAGCAGCTTATTCTCCTCCTACGAGCAGTACTTC. Encoded protein: CASSLFSSYEQYF.

The V call is TRBV9, the J call TRBJ1-2; unclear D gene. Trimming cost V 3 bases and J 1 base, with 13 bases left between them. CDR1 is SGDLS and CDR2 is YYNGEE in the germline V gene. The CDR3 contains 15 residues. This CDR3 reads CASSEVGGINYGYTF. The CDR3 DNA reads as TGTGCCAGCAGCGAAGTCGGCGGGATTAACTATGGCTACACCTTC.

J is TRBJ1-6 and V is TRBV27; 8 bases map to TRBD1. CDR3 length: 15 residues. Germline V CDR1 and CDR2: MNHEY, SMNVEV (reference sequence). The ends lost 5 bases at V and 10 bases at J; junction bases unmatched: 10. The CDR3 is CASSETGVKGSPLHF. Written as DNA, the CDR3 is TGTGCCAGCAGTGAGACAGGGGTTAAAGGCTCACCCCTCCACTTT.

This chain uses TRBV10-3 with TRBJ2-7; TRBD2 might be the D (6 bases). The CDR3 runs 16 residues. The germline V gene encodes CDR1 ENHRY and CDR2 SYGVKD. V was shortened by 5 bases and J by 1 base, with 18 bases between the two germline ends. The CDR3 loop reads CAISFSGLAASYEQYF. CDR3 bases: TGTGCCATCAGTTTCTCGGGACTTGCGGCTTCCTACGAGCAGTACTTC.

This chain uses TRBV9 with TRBJ1-1; the D is unclear. In germline, CDR1 is SGDLS, CDR2 YYNGEE. V was trimmed by 1 base and J by 0 bases, leaving 7 bases between them. The CDR3 is 14 residues long. The CDR3 coding sequence is TGTGCCAGCAGCGTACTGGGCGTGAACACTGAAGCTTTCTTT. Translation: CASSVLGVNTEAFF.

Comment on this clone: This CDR3 is also generated by other DNA sequences in the sample. The rearrangement joins TRBV28 to TRBJ1-4, with D hard to call. Germline CDR1 and CDR2: MDHEN and SYDVKM. The CDR3 runs 11 residues. The germline V and J ends were trimmed by 2 bases and 7 bases, with 2 bases remaining between them. Here the CDR3 DNA reads TGTGCCAGCAGTTTACTTGAAAAACTGTTTTTT. Protein product: CASSLLEKLFF.

This clone showed up just a few times. This chain connects TRBV3-1 (or the pseudogene TRBV3-2) to TRBJ1-1; weak D call: TRBD1 (5 bases). CDR3 length equals 14 residues. V was clipped by 1 base and J by 3 bases, with 9 bases between them. Germline V gene lookup returns CDR1 LGHDT and CDR2 YNNKEL (reference sequence). The CDR3 protein is CASSQAGRDTEAFF. The CDR3, as DNA: TGTGCCAGCAGCCAAGCAGGGAGGGACACTGAAGCTTTCTTT.